One and the same sample provided the 9 T cell receptor beta chains below, sequenced in a study of identical twins. TCRdb fed the 5' RACE reads into MiXCR, producing one record per CDR3 protein. The table records roughly 770,000 distinct CDR3 sequences, 18% of them present only once. In addition, the sample was reused for a study of T cells expressing NK-cell markers.

Sequenced: PBMCs. Receptor source: a woman under 30 in good health.

This chain connects TRBV20-1 to TRBJ2-3; D gene ambiguous. CDR1 DFQATT and CDR2 SNEGSKA come from the germline V gene (reference sequence). There are 11 residues in the CDR3. Between the trimmed V and J ends, which lost 1 base and 10 bases, there was a span of 9 bases. In nucleotides, the CDR3 is TGCAGTGCTAGAGTGGGCTTGTCGCAGTATTTT. This translates into CSARVGLSQYF.

The V and J genes are TRBV29-1 and TRBJ1-2; D not certain. Per germline, CDR1 SQVTM and CDR2 ANQGSEA. There are 10 residues in the CDR3. V shed 3 bases and J shed 5 bases, with 4 bases lying between them. The CDR3 bases are TGCAGCGTTGACGGATATGGCTACACCTTC. Translating it yields CSVDGYGYTF.

V is TRBV6-2 or TRBV6-3 and J is TRBJ2-6, with 8 bases that match TRBD1. V was clipped by 8 bases and J by 2 bases; unmatched bases: 5. Germline CDR1 is MNHEY and CDR2 is SVGEGT. This CDR3 has 15 residues. The CDR3 nucleotides are TGTGCCAGCGTGGCACAGGGGGCTGGGGCCAACGTCCTGACTTTC. Translated, it gives CASVAQGAGANVLTF.

In its sample, this clonotype was seen a few times. The CDR3 spells CSARDPNSGEEPYEQYF. The DNA of the CDR3 is TGCAGTGCTAGAGATCCCAACTCTGGGGAGGAGCCCTACGAGCAGTACTTC. This chain joins TRBV20-1 and TRBJ2-7; tentatively, D is TRBD2 (6 bases). V was shortened by 0 bases and J by 2 bases, with 20 bases between the two germline ends. Looked up from germline, CDR1 is DFQATT and CDR2 is SNEGSKA (reference sequence). The CDR3 has 17 amino acids.

For this clonotype: The junction shows a germline mismatch at one end, possibly a read error. This sequence joins TRBV30 and TRBJ1-3; perhaps TRBD1 as D (5 bases). The germline V gene encodes CDR1 GTSNPN and CDR2 SVGIG (reference sequence). The CDR3 spans 12 residues. CDR3 amino acids: CAWSVRAGHTLF. Here the CDR3 DNA reads TGTGCCTGGAGTGTACGCGCCGGACACACGCTTTTT.

The rearrangement joins TRBV20-1 to TRBJ2-1; 7 bases fit TRBD1. V shed 4 bases, J shed 9 bases, and the junction held 6 bases outside the gene matches. This CDR3 contains 12 residues. Germline V CDR1 and CDR2: DFQATT, SNEGSKA (reference sequence). The CDR3 DNA is TGCAGTGCTACCAAGGGGGACAGTGAGCAGTTCTTC. Amino acids: CSATKGDSEQFF.

The rearrangement uses TRBV7-9 and TRBJ2-3; no definite D call. Trimming shortened V by 5 bases and J by 5 bases, and 5 bases separated the two germline ends. CDR1 is SEHNR and CDR2 is FQNEAQ in the germline V gene (reference sequence). The CDR3 loop spans 11 amino acids. CDR3 in DNA: TGTGCCAGCAGCGACATAGATACGCAGTATTTT. Translating it yields CASSDIDTQYF.

The CDR3 bases are TGTGCCAGCAGCCTCTTACCGGGGGATTATACGCAGTATTTT. Residues: CASSLLPGDYTQYF. The chain joins TRBV11-2 to TRBJ2-3; D is perhaps TRBD2 (6 bases). CDR3 size: 14 residues. Germline loops: CDR1 SGHAT, CDR2 FQNNGV. The ends were cut back, 5 bases at V and 7 bases at J, with 16 bases in the middle.

This clonotype showed up just a few times. The chain carries TRBV12-3 or TRBV12-4 and TRBJ2-1; D not certain. The CDR3 spans 14 residues. V lost 7 bases and J lost 2, with 12 bases in between. The CDR3 sequence is CASTAVTTYNEQFF. CDR3 nucleotides: TGTGCCAGCACCGCGGTAACTACCTACAATGAGCAGTTCTTC.